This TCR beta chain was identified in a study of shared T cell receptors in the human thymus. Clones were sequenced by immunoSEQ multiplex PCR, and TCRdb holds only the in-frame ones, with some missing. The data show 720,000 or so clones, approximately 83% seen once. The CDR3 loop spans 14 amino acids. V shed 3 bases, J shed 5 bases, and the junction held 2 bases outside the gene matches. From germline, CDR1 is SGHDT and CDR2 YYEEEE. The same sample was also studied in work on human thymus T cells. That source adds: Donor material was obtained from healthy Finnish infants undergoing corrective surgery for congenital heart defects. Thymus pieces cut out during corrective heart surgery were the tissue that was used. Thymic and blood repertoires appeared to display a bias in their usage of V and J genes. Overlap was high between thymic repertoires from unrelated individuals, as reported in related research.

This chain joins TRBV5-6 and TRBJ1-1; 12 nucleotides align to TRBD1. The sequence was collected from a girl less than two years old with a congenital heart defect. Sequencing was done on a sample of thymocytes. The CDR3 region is CASSWDRGRTEAFF. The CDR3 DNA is TGTGCCAGCAGCTGGGACAGGGGGCGGACTGAAGCTTTCTTT.